This T cell receptor (beta chain) appears in the sequencing data of a study of cytomegalovirus exposure and HLA in healthy donors. Study outcomes and limitations: Fewer N-insertions (relative to the roughly 670-donor mean) were reportedly seen in an Asian-associated ancestry cluster in a later analysis.

The length of the CDR3 is 13 residues. The germline V and J ends were trimmed by 5 bases and 0 bases, with 8 bases remaining between them. CDR1 is SQVTM and CDR2 is ANQGSEA in the germline V gene. The PCR employed 60 Vbeta primers together with 13 Jbeta primers. Repertoires were generated with immunoSEQ multiplex PCR, while TCRdb's copy carries only in-frame clones and drops some. The data contain about 80,000 clones, 60% to 85% of them seen just once; the ten biggest clones take up roughly 22%. Of note for this clone: Its antigen is not known.

V and J are TRBV29-1 and TRBJ1-5; D uncertain. The clonotype was recovered from a woman aged 40 to 49 in good health and CMV-seropositive. The sample comprised PBMCs. CDR3 nucleotides: TGCAGCGTTCGGGGTAATAGCAATCAGCCCCAGCATTTT. As protein: CSVRGNSNQPQHF.